This T cell receptor beta chain was retrieved from a study of cytomegalovirus exposure and HLA in healthy donors. Findings and limits, study-wide: The study flagged some 170 TCR beta chains as cytomegalovirus-associated. It has been reported that TCR beta sequences accurately predicted the HLA-A and HLA-B alleles of most subjects. Analyses of presence and absence presupposed an approximately uniform sequencing depth across donors.

CDR3 length equals 15 residues. Germline CDR1 and CDR2: ENHRY and SYGVKD. V gave up 2 bases and J gave up 0 bases; unmatched junction bases: 3. PCR employed 60 Vbeta and 13 Jbeta primers. Here immunoSEQ multiplex PCR was the method, and the copy in TCRdb shows in-frame clones only, minus some. This sample has 130,000 or so clones; around 69% occur once, and the top ten carry under 9.5%. Unrecorded immune exposure was likely among donors, who were nominally healthy when sampled. With regard to this clone: The antigen is unknown.

Sequencing input: PBMCs. The chain has TRBV10-3 and TRBJ1-1; 7 bases are a match to TRBD1. The receptor's source is a woman aged 40 to 50 in good health and CMV-seropositive. DNA of the CDR3: TGTGCCATCAGTGAGGACAGGGCCATGAACACTGAAGCTTTCTTT. Amino acid sequence: CAISEDRAMNTEAFF.